The 26 T cell receptor beta chains listed next were all sequenced from one sample in a study of PD-1 blockade in classical Hodgkin lymphoma. The protocol was immunoSEQ multiplex PCR, while the TCRdb copy is restricted to in-frame clones and leaves out a portion. The table lists 45,000 or so clones, about nine tenths of them singletons. The sample's time point: newly diagnosed, previously untreated cHL patient sample. The sequenced sample was peripheral blood mononuclear cells (PBMCs). These TCRs come from a human donor with classical Hodgkin lymphoma.

This clone has only one observation. The chain joins TRBV14 to TRBJ2-1; 7 bases fit TRBD1. Trimming cost V 4 bases and J 3 bases; bases outside gene matches: 3. The CDR3 contains 14 residues. Germline-derived CDR1 and CDR2 are SGHDN and FVKESK. The CDR3 nucleotides read TGTGCCAGCAGCCTCGGGACAGTCTACAATGAGCAGTTCTTC. This gives the protein CASSLGTVYNEQFF.

The chain is built from TRBV9 and TRBJ2-5; D gene ambiguous. The CDR3 extends over 13 amino acids. Between the trimmed V and J ends, which lost 0 bases and 3 bases, there was a span of 6 bases. Germline CDR1 reads SGDLS; CDR2 reads YYNGEE. In DNA form, the CDR3 reads TGTGCCAGCAGCGTAGGGTCAGAAGAGACCCAGTACTTC. It specifies CASSVGSEETQYF. The full variable domain, in which reference TRBV9 and TRBJ2-5 provide the parts outside the CDR3, is DSGVTQTPKHLITATGQRVTLRCSPRSGDLSVYWYQQSLDQGLQFLIQYYNGEERAKGNILERFSAQQFPDLHSELNLSSLELGDSALYFCASSVGSEETQYFGPGTRLLVL.

The rearrangement links TRBV6-5 to TRBJ1-2, with a tentative D call TRBD1 (6 bases). The length of the CDR3 is 13 residues. In germline, CDR1 is MNHEY, CDR2 SVGAGI. V was clipped by 5 bases and J by 4 bases, with 11 bases between them. This CDR3 reads CASSLSRGYGYTF. The DNA of the CDR3 is TGTGCCAGCAGTCTCTCCAGGGGCTATGGCTACACCTTC.

The genes are TRBV20-1 and TRBJ1-1; unclear D gene. The CDR3 totals 9 residues. V dropped 7 bases and J dropped 13 bases, with 13 bases sitting between them. In germline, CDR1 is DFQATT, CDR2 SNEGSKA (reference sequence). This CDR3 is CSVLGMDFF. Here the CDR3 DNA reads TGCAGTGTTCTGGGGATGGATTTCTTT.

The rearrangement uses TRBV6-4 and TRBJ2-5; 9 nucleotides agree with TRBD2. The CDR3 is 15 amino acids. The V gene's germline CDR1 is MRHNA and CDR2 SNTAGT. Trimming cost V 0 bases and J 1 base; bases outside gene matches: 0. The CDR3 DNA sequence: TGTGCCAGCAGTGACTCGACTAGCGGCCAAGAGACCCAGTACTTC. Its protein is CASSDSTSGQETQYF.

The genes are TRBV23-1 and TRBJ2-7; D perhaps matches TRBD1 (5 bases). TRBV23-1 is treated as an ORF (open reading frame) with a function not yet certain. The ends were cut back, 4 bases at V and 3 bases at J, with 10 bases in the middle. CDR3 length: 13 residues. The CDR3 protein is CASSRSRVYEQYV. The CDR3 DNA reads TGCGCCAGCAGTCGGAGCAGGGTCTACGAGCAGTACGTC.

The rearrangement joins TRBV19 to TRBJ1-2; weak D call: TRBD1 (6 bases). The V gene lost 7 bases and the J gene lost 1 base, with 13 bases spanning the gap. The CDR3 is made up of 14 amino acids. Germline CDR1 LNHDA, CDR2 SQIVND (reference sequence). CDR3 in DNA: TGTGCCAGTAAAGCCGGGACATTTAACTATGGCTACACCTTC. Protein sequence: CASKAGTFNYGYTF.

The chain carries TRBV6-5 and TRBJ1-3; 7 nucleotides align to TRBD1. Germline V CDR1 and CDR2: MNHEY, SVGAGI. With V trimmed by 6 bases and J by 0 bases, 5 bases remained unmatched. The CDR3 has 15 amino acids. For the CDR3, the DNA is TGTGCCAGCAGCGGACAGGCTTCCTCTGGAAACACCATATATTTT. Translating gives CASSGQASSGNTIYF.

V is TRBV2 and J is TRBJ1-3; D unclear. Germline CDR1 and CDR2: SNHLY and FYNNEI. The CDR3 totals 13 residues. Trimming cost V 4 bases and J 0 bases, with 4 bases left between them. For the CDR3, the DNA is TGTGCCAGCAGTGGGACCTCTGGAAACACCATATATTTT. This encodes CASSGTSGNTIYF.

This clone was found once. The chain joins TRBV2 to TRBJ1-3; TRBD1 might be the D (6 bases). Germline values: CDR1 SNHLY, CDR2 FYNNEI. Trimming stripped 5 bases from V and 2 bases from J, with 10 bases between. The CDR3 length is 14 residues. The CDR3 sequence: CASSSGTPGNTIYF. In nucleotides, the CDR3 is TGTGCCAGCAGTTCCGGGACACCTGGAAACACCATATATTTT.

V is TRBV5-1 and J is TRBJ1-1, with D uncertain. Trimming removed 0 bases from V and 5 bases from J, with 8 bases in between. The CDR3 consists of 13 residues. CDR1 and CDR2 (germline): SGHRS, YFSETQ. In nucleotides, the CDR3 is TGCGCCAGCAGCTTGGTCTCGGAGACTGAAGCTTTCTTT. Protein: CASSLVSETEAFF.

V usage is TRBV6-1 and J usage is TRBJ1-6; D perhaps matches TRBD1 (6 bases). Trimming took off 4 bases at V and 7 bases at J, with 11 bases between the two ends. In germline, CDR1 is MNHNS, CDR2 SASEGT. The CDR3 is 14 amino acids. CDR3 coding DNA: TGTGCCAGCAGTGTTCACAGGGAAAATTCACCCCTCCACTTT. This codes for CASSVHRENSPLHF.

J is TRBJ1-5 and V is TRBV28, with a tentative D call TRBD1 (6 bases). Trimming pared 3 bases from V and 4 bases from J, leaving 10 bases between. The CDR3 is 14 amino acids. CDR1 and CDR2 from the germline V gene are MDHEN and SYDVKM. DNA for the CDR3: TGTGCCAGCAGTTTCCTAACAGGGAATCAGCCCCAGCATTTT. Protein sequence: CASSFLTGNQPQHF.

The rearrangement uses TRBV28 and TRBJ1-5; D is possibly TRBD1 (5 bases). The germline V and J ends were trimmed by 6 bases and 0 bases, with 12 bases remaining between them. The CDR3 is 15 residues long. The germline CDR1 and CDR2 sequences are MDHEN and SYDVKM. DNA for the CDR3: TGTGCCAGCAGCTCACTAGGACATAGCAATCAGCCCCAGCATTTT. Its protein product is CASSSLGHSNQPQHF.

In DNA, the CDR3 is TGTGCCAGCAGTCGTAATCTCCTAGGGCAAGAGACCCAGTACTTC. Its translation: CASSRNLLGQETQYF. The chain carries TRBV2 and TRBJ2-5; unclear D gene. Germline CDR1 reads SNHLY; CDR2 reads FYNNEI. Trimming removed 5 bases from V and 2 bases from J, with 15 bases in between. This CDR3 is 15 amino acids long.

This sequence joins TRBV9 and TRBJ1-1; maybe TRBD1 (6 bases). The V and J ends lost 2 bases and 0 bases respectively, with 8 bases between them. Germline CDR1 reads SGDLS; CDR2 reads YYNGEE. This CDR3 has 14 residues. CDR3 in amino acids: CASSVRDMNTEAFF. CDR3 nucleotides: TGTGCCAGCAGCGTCAGGGACATGAACACTGAAGCTTTCTTT.

The V gene is TRBV28, the J gene TRBJ1-5; D remains ambiguous. Germline loops: CDR1 MDHEN, CDR2 SYDVKM. CDR3 length: 12 amino acids. The V end lost 4 bases, the J end lost 5 bases, and 6 bases lay between the germline ends. The CDR3 protein is CASSSHYQPQHF. The CDR3 DNA sequence: TGTGCCAGCAGTTCACACTATCAGCCCCAGCATTTT.

The gene calls are TRBV28 and TRBJ2-1; D perhaps matches TRBD2 (5 bases). V was clipped by 2 bases and J by 7 bases, with 9 bases between them. The length of the CDR3 is 13 residues. Germline V lookup: CDR1 MDHEN, CDR2 SYDVKM. CDR3 residues: CASSLDYLNEQFF. CDR3 DNA sequence: TGTGCCAGCAGTTTAGACTACCTTAATGAGCAGTTCTTC.

The CDR3 sequence: CASSLDTSYEQYF. CDR3 nucleotides: TGTGCCAGCAGCTTGGACACCTCCTACGAGCAGTACTTC. The chain links TRBV5-4 to TRBJ2-7; no definite D call. V lost 0 bases to trimming and J lost 0 bases, with 4 bases between them. CDR1 is SGHNT and CDR2 is YYREEE in the germline V gene (reference sequence). The CDR3 is 13 residues long.

The chain combines TRBV13 with TRBJ2-1; TRBD1 aligns across 10 bases. With V trimmed by 1 base and J by 7 bases, 4 bases remained unmatched. CDR1 and CDR2 (germline): PRHDT, FYEKMQ (reference sequence). The CDR3 runs 15 residues. In nucleotides, the CDR3 is TGTGCCAGCAGCTTAGTATTGGGACAGGGGAATGAGCAGTTCTTC. It encodes CASSLVLGQGNEQFF.

The chain recombines TRBV30 with TRBJ2-1; TRBD1 matches at 7 bases. CDR3 length: 12 residues. CDR1 and CDR2 from the germline V gene are GTSNPN and SVGIG (reference sequence). With 0 bases clipped from V and 8 bases from J, the junction kept 1 base outside the gene matches. The DNA of the CDR3 is TGTGCCTGGAGTGTACAGGGGTATGAGCAGTTCTTC. This codes for CAWSVQGYEQFF.

This clone was observed a single time. The V and J genes are TRBV5-6 and TRBJ2-3, with D possibly TRBD1 on 5 matching bases. The V gene lost 2 bases and the J gene lost 3 bases, with 13 bases spanning the gap. CDR3 length: 15 residues. Per the germline V gene, CDR1 is SGHDT and CDR2 is YYEEEE. The CDR3 DNA sequence: TGTGCCAGCAGCTTTCGACAGATAGGTACAGATACGCAGTATTTT. It specifies CASSFRQIGTDTQYF.

V is TRBV27 and J is TRBJ2-1; 7 bases are a match to TRBD2. V dropped 3 bases and J dropped 4; count of bases not matched to a gene: 6. The V gene's germline CDR1 is MNHEY and CDR2 SMNVEV (reference sequence). The CDR3 extends over 15 amino acids. The DNA of the CDR3 is TGTGCCAGCAGTTTTATCCAGCGGGGTTACAATGAGCAGTTCTTC. It encodes CASSFIQRGYNEQFF.

The rearrangement joins TRBV7-6 to TRBJ2-3; D is ambiguous. The ends were cut back, 0 bases at V and 0 bases at J, with 4 bases in the middle. Germline values: CDR1 SGHVS, CDR2 FNYEAQ. This CDR3 is 14 amino acids long. DNA for the CDR3: TGTGCCAGCAGCTTAGCGGGAAGCACAGATACGCAGTATTTT. Amino acids: CASSLAGSTDTQYF.

This clone was recorded a few times. The rearrangement links TRBV28 to TRBJ2-3; perhaps TRBD2 as D (5 bases). The CDR3 covers 14 residues. V lost 6 bases to trimming and J lost 3 bases, with 13 bases between them. Germline V CDR1 and CDR2: MDHEN, SYDVKM. CDR3 sequence (DNA): TGTGCCAGCAGCCGATTTGGGAGAACAGATACGCAGTATTTT. It translates to CASSRFGRTDTQYF.

V and J are TRBV11-3 and TRBJ2-1; TRBD2 aligns across 10 bases. This CDR3 is 17 amino acids long. V lost 1 base and J lost 5; bases outside the gene matches: 8. Germline V gene lookup returns CDR1 SGHNT and CDR2 YENEEA. CDR3: CASSLGGAGGPNNEQFF. Here the CDR3 DNA reads TGTGCCAGCAGCTTAGGAGGAGCGGGAGGGCCCAACAATGAGCAGTTCTTC.